A selection of T cell receptor beta chains follows, all from one sample in a study of T-cell memory formation after mild COVID-19. MiXCR, run by TCRdb on the 5' RACE reads, gives a single entry per CDR3 protein. The sample includes around 370,000 distinct CDR3 sequences, 21% of them seen just once. The source material was PBMCs or a T cell subset sorted from them (not recorded which). The receptors stem from an adult woman who had mild COVID-19 (a few samples of this study predate the infection). Cell type and time point are not known. Both conserved end residues are part of each CDR3. D genes are given only for firm matches. Only some rows state a clone size, as once, few, many or a class for expanded clones.

size: .
D: TRBD1
J: TRBJ1-2
length: 12
V: TRBV2
CDR3: CASSEGSRQGSF
DNA: TGTGCCAGCAGTGAAGGGTCGAGACAGGGCTCCTTC

size: .
D: .
J: TRBJ1-1
length: 13
V: TRBV6-6
CDR3: CASSYSQGTEAFF
DNA: TGTGCCAGCAGTTACTCGCAGGGCACTGAAGCTTTCTTT

size: few
D: TRBD2
J: TRBJ2-7
length: 15
V: TRBV5-1
CDR3: CASSLPGTSGYEQYF
DNA: TGCGCCAGCAGCTTGCCCGGGACTAGCGGATACGAGCAGTACTTC

size: .
D: .
J: TRBJ1-2
length: 13
V: TRBV3-1
CDR3: CASSQPPASGYTF
DNA: TGTGCCAGCAGCCAACCGCCAGCTAGCGGCTACACCTTC

size: .
D: .
J: TRBJ2-7
length: 16
V: TRBV30
CDR3: CAWSPGGKRGTHEQYF
DNA: TGTGCCTGGAGCCCTGGGGGAAAAAGGGGCACCCACGAGCAGTACTTC

size: few
D: .
J: TRBJ1-2
length: 12
V: TRBV6-5
CDR3: CASRSGSGGYTF
DNA: TGTGCCAGCAGAAGTGGATCGGGCGGCTACACCTTC

size: .
D: .
J: TRBJ2-7
length: 12
V: TRBV2
CDR3: CASSEWFGEQYF
DNA: TGTGCCAGCAGTGAGTGGTTTGGCGAGCAGTACTTC

size: .
D: .
J: TRBJ2-5
length: 14
V: TRBV5-4
CDR3: CASSINREGGAQYF
DNA: TGTGCCAGCAGTATAAACAGGGAGGGTGGGGCCCAGTACTTC

size: .
D: .
J: TRBJ2-1
length: 14
V: TRBV10-3
CDR3: CATEGGGSYNEQFF
DNA: TGTGCCACCGAGGGGGGCGGCTCCTACAATGAGCAGTTCTTC

size: once
D: .
J: TRBJ1-4
length: 15
V: TRBV12-3/TRBV12-4
CDR3: CASSLRQGGPEKLFF
DNA: TGTGCCAGCAGTTTACGGCAGGGAGGACCTGAAAAACTGTTTTTT

size: .
D: TRBD1
J: TRBJ2-7
length: 17
V: TRBV7-8
CDR3: CASSLDRQGHSGDEQYF
DNA: TGTGCCAGCAGCCTTGACCGACAGGGACACTCCGGGGACGAGCAGTACTTC

size: few
D: .
J: TRBJ2-3
length: 17
V: TRBV18
CDR3: CASSANDRDGGTDTQYF
DNA: TGTGCCAGCTCAGCTAACGACCGGGACGGTGGGACAGATACGCAGTATTTT

size: .
D: TRBD2
J: TRBJ2-3
length: 16
V: TRBV20-1
CDR3: CSARKTSGGRTDTQYF
DNA: TGCAGTGCTAGGAAAACTAGCGGGGGCCGCACAGATACGCAGTATTTT

size: .
D: TRBD1
J: TRBJ1-2
length: 15
V: TRBV19
CDR3: CASSIDGWDRDGYTF
DNA: TGTGCCAGTAGTATAGACGGTTGGGACAGGGATGGCTACACCTTC